This T cell receptor beta chain was found in a study of OX40 agonist ivuxolimab in advanced cancers. Study-level background: Patients with prior anti-PD-1, anti-PD-L1 or anti-CTLA-4 therapy were eligible; 35% to 50% had some.

With V trimmed by 7 bases and J by 7 bases, 12 bases remained unmatched. Per the germline V gene, CDR1 is MDHEN and CDR2 is SYDVKM. CDR3 length: 14 amino acids. The assay was immunoSEQ multiplex PCR, and TCRdb's table has in-frame clones only and misses some. The sample lists approximately 120,000 clones; just under 95% were seen once. The J gene is TRBJ1-1, the V gene TRBV28; 7 bases align to TRBD1. Sequenced material: CD4+ or CD8+ T cells sorted from blood, taken in a trial of the OX40 agonist ivuxolimab. The origin of this receptor is an adult with an advanced solid tumor such as melanoma, head and neck, liver or kidney cancer. The CDR3 DNA sequence: TGTGCCAGCACCCCCGGGACAGCCAAACTTGAAGCTTTCTTT. Protein product: CASTPGTAKLEAFF.